These T cell receptor beta chains were read from a single sample in a study of cytomegalovirus exposure and HLA in healthy donors. Profiled with immunoSEQ multiplex PCR; TCRdb holds only in-frame clones, not every one. Of over 100,000 clones detected, over 65% appear once; the ten largest clones hold 2.7%. Sequencing was carried out using PBMCs. The receptors shown here come from a female donor in good health and CMV-seronegative. CDR3s include the opening cysteine and the closing phenylalanine or tryptophan. D genes are given only for firm matches. Some rows mark clone size as missing; the rest say once, few, many or name a class of expanded clone.

. | . | TRBJ1-1 | TRBV4-3 | TGCGCCAGCAGCCAAATTCAGGGGCCGAACACTGAAGCTTTCTTT | CASSQIQGPNTEAFF
once | . | TRBJ1-2 | TRBV2 | TGTGCCAGCAGTGATACGGGTTCCTACTATGGCTACACCTTC | CASSDTGSYYGYTF
. | TRBD2 | TRBJ2-3 | TRBV30 | TGTGCCTGGAGTTCGACTAGCGGGGGGGCCGGAGATACGCAGTATTTT | CAWSSTSGGAGDTQYF
. | . | TRBJ1-1 | TRBV4-2 | TGTGCCAGCAGCCAAGTGGGGGGGGGAGGTGGGAACACTGAAGCTTTCTTT | CASSQVGGGGGNTEAFF
. | . | TRBJ1-5 | TRBV25-1 | TGTGCCAGCAGTGAATATTCCAGGGTTCAGCCCCAGCATTTT | CASSEYSRVQPQHF
. | . | TRBJ1-2 | TRBV2 | TGTGCCAGCTATTACACAGACAACTATGGCTACACCTTC | CASYYTDNYGYTF
. | TRBD2 | TRBJ2-5 | TRBV5-1 | TGCGCCAGCAGCCTAGCGGGGGGGGTAACGGAGACCCAGTACTTC | CASSLAGGVTETQYF
. | TRBD2 | TRBJ2-1 | TRBV5-6 | TGTGCCAGCAGCTTTATGAGGAGCGGGGGCTACAATGAGCAGTTCTTC | CASSFMRSGGYNEQFF
once | . | TRBJ1-1 | TRBV10-3 | TGTGCCAGCTTGACCATAGGTAACAGGGCTGAAGCTTTCTTT | CASLTIGNRAEAFF
. | TRBD1 | TRBJ1-2 | TRBV11-2 | TGTGCCAGCAGCTTAGATCGGGGGACAGGGAATGGCTACACCTTC | CASSLDRGTGNGYTF
once | TRBD1 | TRBJ1-2 | TRBV19 | TGTGCCAGTAGTATTCCCCGACAGGGGGCCTTTGGCTACACCTTC | CASSIPRQGAFGYTF
medium-sized | TRBD1 | TRBJ2-1 | TRBV4-1 | TGCGCCAGCAGCCAAGATGGACAGGGCTACAATGAGCAGTTCTTC | CASSQDGQGYNEQFF
. | . | TRBJ1-1 | TRBV27 | TGTGCCAGCCAAACGGACGGGAGTCGGTCCGAAGCTTTCTTT | CASQTDGSRSEAFF
. | . | TRBJ1-2 | TRBV27 | TGTGCCAGCAGTGCCCGACAGTTCCCCTATGGCTACACCTTC | CASSARQFPYGYTF
. | TRBD1 | TRBJ2-1 | TRBV7-2 | TGTGCCAGCAAGGGACAGAGCTCCTACAATGAGCAGTTCTTC | CASKGQSSYNEQFF
. | . | TRBJ1-5 | TRBV7-9 | TGTGCCAGCAGCTCGCGGTCTGATTCTACTAGCAATCAGCCCCAGCATTTT | CASSSRSDSTSNQPQHF
. | TRBD2 | TRBJ2-6 | TRBV12-5 | TGTGCTAGTGGTTTGGTGCTCTCTAGCGGGGGCTCTGGGGCCAACGTCCTGACTTTC | CASGLVLSSGGSGANVLTF
. | TRBD2 | TRBJ2-7 | TRBV5-1 | TGCGCCAGCAGCTTGGGAACCAGCGGGGGGCTGGGTGAGCAGTACTTC | CASSLGTSGGLGEQYF
few | TRBD1 | TRBJ1-3 | TRBV9 | TGTGCCAGCAGCCCGACAGGGGGCTCTGGAAACACCATATATTTT | CASSPTGGSGNTIYF
. | TRBD2 | TRBJ2-7 | TRBV19 | TGTGCCAGTAGTTTCCGGACTAGCTACACAGGGCAGTACTTC | CASSFRTSYTGQYF
. | . | TRBJ1-2 | TRBV27 | TGTGCCAGCACAAAAAACCAGGCCTATGGCTACACCTTC | CASTKNQAYGYTF
. | . | TRBJ2-3 | TRBV7-9 | TGTGCCAGCAGCTCCTGGGGAGGAGCCATTAGCACAGATACGCAGTATTTT | CASSSWGGAISTDTQYF
. | TRBD2 | TRBJ2-2 | TRBV5-6 | TGTGCCAGCAGCGAAAGACGACTAGCGGGGGGGACCGGGGAGCTGTTTTTT | CASSERRLAGGTGELFF
. | TRBD1 | TRBJ1-4 | TRBV27 | TGTGCCAGCAGTTCGACAACGGGACAGGAAATTTTT | CASSSTTGQEIF
. | TRBD2 | TRBJ2-7 | TRBV7-6 | TGTGCCAGCAGCCTAATAGCGGGGACCTACGAGCAGTACTTC | CASSLIAGTYEQYF
. | TRBD1 | TRBJ2-2 | TRBV4-3 | TGCGCCAGCAGCCAAGATTTGAGGACAGGGATTAACACCGGGGAGCTGTTTTTT | CASSQDLRTGINTGELFF
. | TRBD2 | TRBJ2-3 | TRBV5-1 | TGCGCCAGCAGCTTGCCACCCGGATCCTCGGCGGGGGGGGATACGCAGTATTTT | CASSLPPGSSAGGDTQYF
. | . | TRBJ2-6 | TRBV19 | TGTGCCAGTAGTAATCAGGGAAGGGCGGGGGCCAACGTCCTGACTTTC | CASSNQGRAGANVLTF
. | . | TRBJ2-1 | TRBV5-5 | TGTGCCAGCAGCTCGTTCCCGGGGAATGAGCAGTTCTTC | CASSSFPGNEQFF
. | TRBD2 | TRBJ2-3 | TRBV7-2 | TGTGCCAGCAGCTTATCGGGAGGGGCCACAGATACGCAGTATTTT | CASSLSGGATDTQYF
. | . | TRBJ1-2 | TRBV14 | TGTGCCAGCAGCCAGGATACTGGGGCGGACTATGGCTACACCTTC | CASSQDTGADYGYTF
. | . | TRBJ1-1 | TRBV15 | TGTGCCACCAGCAGTGACCGAACGGGAGCTTTCTTT | CATSSDRTGAFF
. | TRBD2 | TRBJ2-7 | TRBV6-6 | TGTGCCAGCGGGGGGGGAGTCTCCTACGAGCAGTACTTC | CASGGGVSYEQYF
. | . | TRBJ2-4 | TRBV7-6 | TGTGCCAGCAGCCCCGGGAAGGTGGACAAAAACATTCAGTACTTC | CASSPGKVDKNIQYF
. | . | TRBJ2-7 | TRBV2 | TGTGCCAGCCTTATCAGAGGCGAGCAGTACTTC | CASLIRGEQYF
few | . | TRBJ2-5 | TRBV2 | TGTGCCAGCAGTGATCCGGAGACCCAGTACTTC | CASSDPETQYF
. | . | TRBJ1-3 | TRBV6-5 | TGTGCCAGCAGTTACTCGGAGGACTCTGGAAACACCATATATTTT | CASSYSEDSGNTIYF
. | TRBD2 | TRBJ2-7 | TRBV19 | TGTGCCAGTAGTATACTAGCGGGGGATTCCTACGAGCAGTACTTC | CASSILAGDSYEQYF
. | TRBD2 | TRBJ2-5 | TRBV5-1 | TGCGCCAGCAGCTTGAGAGCGGGGGGCCAAGAGACCCAGTACTTC | CASSLRAGGQETQYF
. | TRBD2 | TRBJ2-1 | TRBV5-1 | TGCGCCAGCAGCTTAGCGGGGGCCTCGTTCGATGAGCAGTTCTTC | CASSLAGASFDEQFF
. | . | TRBJ2-7 | TRBV5-1 | TGCGCCAGCAGCTTGGCTTTGAGCAACAGGGCATACGAGCAGTACTTC | CASSLALSNRAYEQYF
. | . | TRBJ1-1 | TRBV11-2 | TGTGCCAGCAGCTTGAGAGAAGACACTGAAGCTTTCTTT | CASSLREDTEAFF
. | TRBD1 | TRBJ1-1 | TRBV5-1 | TGCGCCAGCAGCTTGTGGGCAGGGGGCCTTGGAGGAACTGAAGCTTTCTTT | CASSLWAGGLGGTEAFF
. | TRBD1 | TRBJ1-2 | TRBV6-1 | TGTGCCAGCAGTGAGTCGGGACAGGGCGTCTATGGCTACACCTTC | CASSESGQGVYGYTF
. | . | TRBJ1-1 | TRBV7-9 | TGTTCCAGCAGCTTCTCAGGGGTGAACACTGAAGCTTTCTTT | CSSSFSGVNTEAFF
few | . | TRBJ1-1 | TRBV9 | TGTGCCAGCAGACCCGGGGTGGAGAACACTGAAGCTTTCTTT | CASRPGVENTEAFF